This TCR beta chain stems from a study of shared clonotypes between healthy human individuals. Study-wide results and caveats: Clonotype sharing among donors likely depends on sequencing depth. In having few donors, the study represented limited genetic and exposure-history diversity.

The table came from immunoSEQ multiplex PCR; TCRdb's copy has only in-frame clones and leaves some out. Of about 1 million clones listed, approximately 80% are singletons. A remark on this clone: No antigen is known for it.

This clonotype was sampled from a man aged 18 to 35 in good health. Some clones in this sample may be carry-over from other donors' samples. Sequencing used memory CD4+ T cells from PBMCs. Regarding subset: CD45RA-negative fraction.

CDR3 coding DNA: TGTGCCAGCAGCCGTCGGGCCAGGGAGCACTATGGCTACACCTTC. It specifies CASSRRAREHYGYTF. The rearrangement uses TRBV9 and TRBJ1-2; D is perhaps TRBD1 (5 bases). V was clipped by 4 bases and J by 3 bases, with 16 bases between them. Germline assignment: CDR1 SGDLS and CDR2 YYNGEE. The CDR3 extends over 15 amino acids.